The 17 T cell receptor beta chains below were found in one sample sequenced in a study of CD8 T cells in Susac syndrome. cDNA came from approximately 0.5 to 1 ug RNA primed by random hexamers. TCRdb re-called the immunoSEQ multiplex PCR reads through MiXCR, storing one row per CDR3 protein. The sample records approximately 190,000 distinct CDR3 sequences, 91% being singletons. The sample was CD4+ T cells from PBMCs. The receptors were gathered from a human donor with Susac syndrome.

This clonotype appeared a few times. The rearrangement joins TRBV2 to TRBJ2-2; D is unresolved. This CDR3 spans 15 amino acids. Per the germline V gene, CDR1 is SNHLY and CDR2 is FYNNEI. Trimming left V 1 base short and J 0 bases short, with 6 bases between. The CDR3 nucleotides read TGTGCCAGCAGTGAAGGTCTAGCGAACACCGGGGAGCTGTTTTTT. Translated, it gives CASSEGLANTGELFF.

J is TRBJ1-2 and V is TRBV19, with 7 bases matching TRBD1. This CDR3 comprises 15 residues. Germline-derived CDR1 and CDR2 are LNHDA and SQIVND (reference sequence). Unmatched junction bases numbered 8, after V lost 1 base and J lost 6 bases. The CDR3 reads CASSIAYDRVNGYTF. Written as DNA, the CDR3 is TGTGCCAGTAGTATAGCCTATGACAGGGTGAATGGCTACACCTTC.

The genes are TRBV4-1 and TRBJ2-5; weak D call: TRBD1 (6 bases). Deletions cut 5 bases from V and 5 bases from J, with 18 bases between. The CDR3 runs 15 residues. Looked up from germline, CDR1 is MGHRA and CDR2 is YSYEKL. This CDR3 reads CASSKGTRGGETQYF. The DNA for the CDR3 is TGCGCCAGCAGCAAAGGGACCAGGGGTGGCGAGACCCAGTACTTC.

The chain couples TRBV6-5 to TRBJ2-7; 11 positions agree with TRBD1. V gave up 4 bases and J gave up 1 base; unmatched junction bases: 3. Looked up from germline, CDR1 is MNHEY and CDR2 is SVGAGI. There are 15 residues in the CDR3. The CDR3 is CASSFRDRGSYEQYF. CDR3 DNA sequence: TGTGCCAGCAGTTTCCGGGACAGGGGGTCCTACGAGCAGTACTTC.

This clonotype was picked up a small number of times. The chain is built from TRBV15 and TRBJ2-7; TRBD2 is a possible D gene (5 bases). Trimming took off 1 base at V and 2 bases at J, with 12 bases between the two ends. The germline V gene encodes CDR1 LNHNV and CDR2 YYDKDF (reference sequence). The CDR3 runs to 15 residues. The CDR3 region has the DNA TGTGCCACCAGCAGAGCCGGACTCCTGGCCTACGAGCAGTACTTC. Protein: CATSRAGLLAYEQYF. Filled out from reference TRBV15 and TRBJ2-7, the complete variable domain reads DAMVIQNPRYQVTQFGKPVTLSCSQTLNHNVMYWYQQKSSQAPKLLFHYYDKDFNNEADTPDNFQSRRPNTSFCFLDIRSPGLGDTAMYLCATSRAGLLAYEQYFGPGTRLTVT.

The chain employs TRBV28 and TRBJ1-2; D ambiguous. The CDR3 consists of 14 residues. Germline lookup yields CDR1 MDHEN and CDR2 SYDVKM. Deletions cut 1 base from V and 6 bases from J, with 12 bases between. CDR3 amino acids: CASSLLGSRHGYTF. The CDR3 nucleotides are TGTGCCAGCAGTTTATTAGGATCTCGCCATGGCTACACCTTC.

V is TRBV7-9 and J is TRBJ1-1; no clear D. Germline loops: CDR1 SEHNR, CDR2 FQNEAQ (reference sequence). V was pared by 5 bases and J by 6 bases, with 13 bases between. CDR3 length: 13 residues. The CDR3, as DNA: TGTGCCAGCAGCCCGCGTACCGGGGCTGAAGCTTTCTTT. Amino acid sequence: CASSPRTGAEAFF.

This sequence joins TRBV6-1 and TRBJ2-1; 7 bases map to TRBD1. The germline gives CDR1 MNHNS, CDR2 SASEGT. The J segment lost 4 bases and the V segment lost 8 bases, leaving 14 bases of the junction unmatched. The CDR3 consists of 16 residues. The CDR3 region is CASHGSPGQFYNEQFF. CDR3 nucleotide sequence: TGTGCCAGCCATGGCAGTCCGGGACAGTTTTACAATGAGCAGTTCTTC.

The V call is TRBV4-2, the J call TRBJ2-1; 9 bases are shared with TRBD2. The CDR3 consists of 16 residues. Germline values: CDR1 LGHNA, CDR2 YNFKEQ. The V gene end was trimmed by 1 base and the J gene end by 6 bases; junction bases not matched to a gene: 7. CDR3 coding DNA: TGTGCCAGCAGCCAAGCGGGACTAGCAACTGTCAATGAGCAGTTCTTC. It translates to CASSQAGLATVNEQFF.

This clonotype was counted once. The chain recombines TRBV12-3 or TRBV12-4 with TRBJ1-5; the D is unclear. The CDR3 runs to 16 residues. V was shortened by 4 bases and J by 0 bases, with 13 bases between the two germline ends. CDR3 bases: TGTGCCAGCAGTTATGAAGGGCCCTATAGCAATCAGCCCCAGCATTTT. Protein: CASSYEGPYSNQPQHF.

The chain uses TRBV5-4 and TRBJ2-3, with TRBD2 matching 11 bases. The CDR3 is made up of 17 amino acids. V shed 1 base, J shed 3 bases, and the junction held 7 bases outside the gene matches. Germline-derived CDR1 and CDR2 are SGHNT and YYREEE (reference sequence). DNA for the CDR3: TGTGCCAGCAGCTTGACCTACGCTAGCGGGGGGACAGATACGCAGTATTTT. Translating gives CASSLTYASGGTDTQYF.

The chain links TRBV6-1 to TRBJ2-3; the D is unclear. This CDR3 is built from 14 residues. Trimming left V 5 bases short and J 0 bases short, with 9 bases between. CDR1 and CDR2 (germline): MNHNS, SASEGT. The CDR3 nucleotides read TGTGCCAGCAGTCCATTGACTAGCACAGATACGCAGTATTTT. This translates into CASSPLTSTDTQYF.

The CDR3 nucleotides are TGTGCCAGCAGCGAACAGGGGGCTGGGGCCAACGTCCTGACTTTC. Residues: CASSEQGAGANVLTF. The rearrangement links TRBV7-9 to TRBJ2-6; 8 bases fit TRBD1. The CDR3 has 15 amino acids. Unmatched junction bases numbered 2, after V lost 5 bases and J lost 2 bases. The germline V gene has CDR1 SEHNR and CDR2 FQNEAQ (reference sequence).

V and J are TRBV24-1 and TRBJ1-1; possibly TRBD1 for D (6 bases). The V and J ends lost 7 bases and 1 base respectively, with 9 bases between them. The CDR3 has 13 amino acids. The germline gives CDR1 KGHDR, CDR2 SFDVKD. The CDR3: CATRGAGNTEAFF. The CDR3 DNA sequence: TGTGCCACCAGGGGGGCCGGGAACACTGAAGCTTTCTTT.

The rearrangement links TRBV30 to TRBJ1-3; perhaps TRBD1 as D (5 bases). Trimming removed 2 bases from V and 0 bases from J, with 17 bases in between. The germline gives CDR1 GTSNPN, CDR2 SVGIG (reference sequence). This CDR3 is built from 17 residues. CDR3 DNA sequence: TGTGCCTGGAGTCCCTTCGCCGGGACGGTCTCTGGAAACACCATATATTTT. This codes for CAWSPFAGTVSGNTIYF.

This sequence joins TRBV3-1 and TRBJ1-6; D remains unclear. Between the trimmed V and J ends, which lost 1 base and 6 bases, there was a span of 4 bases. The length of the CDR3 is 13 residues. The V gene's germline CDR1 is LGHDT and CDR2 YNNKEL (reference sequence). CDR3 DNA sequence: TGTGCCAGCAGCCAAGTTCCTAATTCACCCCTCCACTTT. Translating gives CASSQVPNSPLHF.

This sequence joins TRBV16 and TRBJ2-7, with 8 bases identical to TRBD1. CDR1 KGHSY and CDR2 FQNENV come from the germline V gene. This CDR3 contains 14 residues. V trimming: 7 bases; J trimming: 3 bases; junction bases outside the gene matches: 8. CDR3 residues: CASTIDRGLYEQYF. DNA of the CDR3: TGTGCCAGCACGATCGACAGGGGACTCTACGAGCAGTACTTC.